This T cell receptor beta chain stems from a study of blood T cell repertoires in COVID-19. Study details: The analysed material was cDNA or gDNA that came from T cells, B-cell-depleted T cells, or PBMCs.

CDR1 SGHRS and CDR2 YFSETQ come from the germline V gene. The CDR3 sequence is 14 residues long. Germline trimming cut 5 bases from V and 12 bases from J; bases unmatched to any gene: 7. Original methodology: Quantification of nucleated cells was approximated via reference gene primer amplification. Profiled with immunoSEQ multiplex PCR; TCRdb holds only in-frame clones, not every one. The DNA was the basis for D and trimming; V, J and clone size are from that table. The sample includes approximately 100,000 clones, over 75% of them seen just once. The specimen was peripheral blood. The TCR sequence derives from a woman older than 75 with acute or convalescent COVID-19. This sequence joins TRBV5-1 and TRBJ2-5; TRBD2 agrees at 16 bases. The CDR3 reads CASSLGLAGGQEYF. Here the CDR3 DNA reads TGCGCCAGCAGTCTGGGACTAGCGGGGGGGCAGGAGTACTTC.